This T cell receptor beta chain emerged from a study of human T cells and chemical hapten exposure. TCRdb itself ran the RACE reads through MiXCR, one entry per CDR3 protein. The sample gives fewer than 70,000 distinct CDR3 sequences, roughly 9.7% of which show up once; roughly 5.3% is in the top ten. V shed 4 bases and J 9 bases; nucleotides not matched to a gene: 12. Looked up from germline, CDR1 is SGHTA and CDR2 is FQGTGA. The CDR3 spans 16 residues. Sample time point: pre-sensitization, week 0. Treatment of the sample: therapeutic diphenylcyclopropenone sensitization with weekly scalp DPC. The chain carries TRBV7-3 and TRBJ2-1, with 10 positions matching TRBD1. The sample in question was whole blood, obtained in connection with sensitization to the hapten diphenylcyclopropenone (DPC). This receptor was obtained from a woman aged 50 to 60 with alopecia areata. Some clones in this sample may be carry-over from other donors' samples. This chain's CDR3 is CASSSDRDRGGIEQFF. The CDR3 region has the DNA TGTGCCAGCAGCTCCGACCGGGACAGGGGAGGCATTGAGCAGTTCTTC.